Given below is one TCR beta chain in context. What it binds is unknown. These data are taken from a study of cytomegalovirus exposure and HLA in healthy donors. General study points: No immune exposure information besides CMV serostatus was available. It is likely that the observed cluster of highly shared sequence variants was a sequencing artifact.

Trimming stripped 0 bases from V and 12 bases from J, with 9 bases between. The CDR3 consists of 13 residues. Germline V CDR1 and CDR2: SNHLY, FYNNEI. PCR amplification relied on 60 Vbeta primers (plus 13 Jbeta primers). Only in-frame clones appear in the TCRdb table, and some are missing; sequencing was by immunoSEQ multiplex PCR. The table includes fewer than 80,000 clones, roughly 74% detected once. The receptor's source is a woman aged 55-69 years in good health and CMV-seropositive. The sequencing sample was made of PBMCs. The V call is TRBV2, the J call TRBJ1-6; D ambiguous. CDR3 in DNA: TGTGCCAGCAGTGAAGCGTTATCACAACCCCTCCACTTT. The encoded protein is CASSEALSQPLHF.